By its share, the clone carrying this T cell receptor (beta chain) is large. What it binds is not known. This sample is drawn from a study of PD-1 blockade in mismatch repair-deficient tumors. The germline V gene encodes CDR1 MNHNS and CDR2 SASEGT. Trimming pared 1 base from V and 2 bases from J, leaving 6 bases between. The CDR3 length is 14 residues. Here immunoSEQ multiplex PCR was the method, and the copy in TCRdb shows in-frame clones only, minus some. The repertoire holds several thousand clones, roughly 88% seen once, with 9.5% to 15% in the top ten. Time point described: 10-day in vitro stimulation with candidate neoantigen peptide 7. Cells were stimulated approximately 10 days with each of about 7 ELISpot-reactive neoantigens.

This chain connects TRBV6-1 to TRBJ1-5; D gene unclear. Sequences were derived from cells cultured in vitro, sampled from a patient treated with pembrolizumab. The origin of this receptor is an adult with mismatch repair-deficient cancer. As DNA, the CDR3 is TGTGCCAGCAGTGAAGGTAGTGGCAATCAGCCCCAGCATTTT. As protein: CASSEGSGNQPQHF.